This T cell receptor beta chain was recovered during a study of T cells expressing NK-cell markers. General study findings and limits: Of the CD8+ T cell pool in about 6 donors, about 1.0-7.0% was accounted for by dominant NKG2C+ clonotypes.

As for this clonotype: Its antigen is unknown.

TCRdb reanalyzed the 5' RACE reads and collapses them to one entry per CDR3 protein, without DNA. Its listing shows some 4,700 distinct CDR3 sequences. Germline CDR1 MNHEY, CDR2 SVGAGI. This CDR3 is built from 16 residues. This sequence joins TRBV6-5 and TRBJ2-1; the TCRdb D gene call, TRBD2, has no DNA to confirm it. Sequenced: blood T cells: a sorted CD56 or NKG2C T cell subset, CD4+ or CD8+ T cells, or bulk PBMC T cells (not recorded which). This receptor was obtained from a young man in good health. The CDR3 spells CASSYEAGPSYNEQFF.